Here is one TCR beta chain with its context. The data were taken from a study of Ad26.COV2.S vaccination and SARS-CoV-2 variants. TCRdb keeps only in-frame clones here, not all; method: immunoSEQ multiplex PCR. The sample contains approximately 480,000 clones, around nine tenths of which appear only once. Trimming at V came to 3 bases and at J to 1 base, leaving 1 base not matched to a gene. The CDR3 is made up of 15 amino acids. Germline CDR1 reads SGHAT; CDR2 reads FQDESV (reference sequence). Treatment: 19 received Ad26.COV2.S at low or high dose, single or two shots; about 5 received placebo; per-sample allocation not given. Vaccine and placebo recipients were sampled on day 63 after the first injection. Expressing Wuhan-strain SARS-CoV-2 spike, an Ad26 vector served as the vaccine.

The chain couples TRBV11-1 to TRBJ2-3; 10 bases map to TRBD1. The material sequenced was peripheral blood, taken in a trial of Ad26.COV2.S vaccine versus placebo. The TCR comes from a person aged 18-65 years who received the Ad26.COV2.S COVID-19 vaccine or a placebo. In nucleotides, the CDR3 is TGTGCCAGCAGCTTCGGGACAGGGGGCACAGATACGCAGTATTTT. This codes for CASSFGTGGTDTQYF.